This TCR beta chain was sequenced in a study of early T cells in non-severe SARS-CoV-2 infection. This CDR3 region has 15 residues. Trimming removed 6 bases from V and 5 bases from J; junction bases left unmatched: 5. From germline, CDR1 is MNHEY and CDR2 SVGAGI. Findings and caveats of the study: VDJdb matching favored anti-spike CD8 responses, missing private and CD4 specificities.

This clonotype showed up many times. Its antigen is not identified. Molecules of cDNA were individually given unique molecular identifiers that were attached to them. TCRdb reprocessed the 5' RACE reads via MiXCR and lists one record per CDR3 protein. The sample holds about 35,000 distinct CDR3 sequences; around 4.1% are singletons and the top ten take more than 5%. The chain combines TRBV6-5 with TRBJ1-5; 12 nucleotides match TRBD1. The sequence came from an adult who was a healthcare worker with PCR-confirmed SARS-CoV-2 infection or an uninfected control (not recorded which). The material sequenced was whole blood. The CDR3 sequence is CASSKGQGADQPQHF. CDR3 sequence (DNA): TGTGCCAGCAGCAAGGGACAGGGGGCCGATCAGCCCCAGCATTTT.